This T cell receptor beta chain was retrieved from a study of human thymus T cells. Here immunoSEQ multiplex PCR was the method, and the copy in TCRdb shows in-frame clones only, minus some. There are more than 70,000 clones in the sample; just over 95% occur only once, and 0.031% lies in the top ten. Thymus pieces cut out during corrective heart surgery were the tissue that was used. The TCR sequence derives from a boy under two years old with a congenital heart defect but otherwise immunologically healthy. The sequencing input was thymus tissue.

CDR3 in amino acids: CASSQDPQGSSYNSPLHF. CDR3 DNA sequence: TGCGCCAGCAGCCAAGACCCCCAGGGGAGCTCCTATAATTCACCCCTCCACTTT. V usage is TRBV4-3 and J usage is TRBJ1-6; D perhaps matches TRBD1 (6 bases). Germline-derived CDR1 and CDR2 are LGHNA and YSLEER. There are 18 residues in the CDR3. The V and J ends lost 0 bases and 0 bases respectively, with 12 bases between them.